The text below deals with one TCR beta chain. No antigen is known for it. TCRdb derives one entry per CDR3 protein from the 5' RACE reads, leaving out DNA. This listing includes about 130,000 distinct CDR3 sequences. These data belong to a study of monozygotic twins with inflammatory bowel disease. Study results and limitations: Fewer shared clonotypes with others were found in IBD patients than in healthy twins, especially with disease activity. IBD-affected twins scored below their healthy co-twins in TCRbeta diversity (inverse Simpson).

This CDR3 has 14 amino acids. CDR1 DFQATT and CDR2 SNEGSKA come from the germline V gene (reference sequence). The source of this sequence is a human donor with ulcerative colitis or Crohn's disease, or a healthy co-twin of an affected twin (not recorded which). The sample comprised blood. This chain joins TRBV20-1 and TRBJ1-5; TCRdb calls TRBD1, which cannot be checked without DNA. CDR3 sequence: CSARDLRGDQPQHF.